This T cell receptor (beta chain) was documented in a study of T cells after yellow fever vaccination. A remark on this clonotype: Antigen unknown.

TCRdb re-analysed the 5' RACE reads in MiXCR, keeping a single row per CDR3 protein. The data contain around 320,000 distinct CDR3 sequences, approximately 12% of them singletons. Study results and caveats: Reappearance after the booster was seen for most primary-vaccination clones, at 95% to 97% CD4 and 80% to 90% CD8. It was the secondary response that reached its peak faster, day 5 versus 15, but it was weaker.

Source: CD4+ T cells sorted from PBMCs, taken 45 days after the yellow fever booster vaccination. The sequence came from a young man who received the YFV17D yellow fever vaccine.

The CDR3 spells CASKREGWEYF. The DNA for the CDR3 is TGTGCCAGCAAGAGAGAGGGGTGGGAGTATTTT. The chain employs TRBV2 and TRBJ2-3; either TRBD1 or TRBD2 may fit D (5 bases each). Per germline, CDR1 SNHLY and CDR2 FYNNEI. With 7 bases removed from V and 13 bases from J, the gap between germline ends came to 15 bases. The CDR3 consists of 11 residues. The full variable domain, its missing parts supplied by reference TRBV2 and TRBJ2-3, is EPEVTQTPSHQVTQMGQEVILRCVPISNHLYFYWYRQILGQKVEFLVSFYNNEISEKSEIFDDQFSVERPDGSNFTLKIRSTKLEDSAMYFCASKREGWEYFGPGTRLTVL.